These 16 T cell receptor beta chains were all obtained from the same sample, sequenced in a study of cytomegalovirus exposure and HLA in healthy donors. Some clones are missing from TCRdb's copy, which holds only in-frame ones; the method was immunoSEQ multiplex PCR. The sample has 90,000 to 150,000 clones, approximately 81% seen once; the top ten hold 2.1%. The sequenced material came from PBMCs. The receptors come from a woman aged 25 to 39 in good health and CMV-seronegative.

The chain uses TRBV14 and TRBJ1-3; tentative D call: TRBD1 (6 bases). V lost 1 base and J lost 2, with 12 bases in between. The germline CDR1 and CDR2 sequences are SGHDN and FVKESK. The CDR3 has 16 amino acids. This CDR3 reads CASSQVMRTAGNTIYF. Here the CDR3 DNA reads TGTGCCAGCAGCCAAGTTATGCGGACAGCTGGAAACACCATATATTTT.

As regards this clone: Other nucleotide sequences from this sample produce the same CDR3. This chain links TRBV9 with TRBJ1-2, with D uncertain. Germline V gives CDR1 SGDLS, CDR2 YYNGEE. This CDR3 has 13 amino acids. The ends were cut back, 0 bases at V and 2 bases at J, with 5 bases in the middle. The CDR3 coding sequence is TGTGCCAGCAGCGTAGACACCAACTATGGCTACACCTTC. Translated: CASSVDTNYGYTF.

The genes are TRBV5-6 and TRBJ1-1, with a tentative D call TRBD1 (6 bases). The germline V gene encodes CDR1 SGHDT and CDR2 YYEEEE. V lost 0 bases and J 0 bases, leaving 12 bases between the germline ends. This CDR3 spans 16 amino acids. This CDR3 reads CASSLGAGTLNTEAFF. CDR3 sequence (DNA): TGTGCCAGCAGCTTGGGGGCCGGGACATTGAACACTGAAGCTTTCTTT.

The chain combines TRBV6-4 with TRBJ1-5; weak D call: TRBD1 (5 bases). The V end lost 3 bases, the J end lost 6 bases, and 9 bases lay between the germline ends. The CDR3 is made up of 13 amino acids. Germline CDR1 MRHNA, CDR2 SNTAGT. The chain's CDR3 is CASSESGGQPQHF. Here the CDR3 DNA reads TGTGCCAGCAGTGAATCGGGGGGTCAGCCCCAGCATTTT.

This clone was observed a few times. The CDR3 sequence is CASSRTEYGYTF. CDR3 sequence (DNA): TGTGCCAGTTCTCGGACAGAGTATGGCTACACCTTC. The gene calls are TRBV19 and TRBJ1-2; a weak D match, TRBD1 (6 bases). The CDR3 loop spans 12 amino acids. CDR1 LNHDA and CDR2 SQIVND come from the germline V gene (reference sequence). The V end was cut by 8 bases, the J end by 5 bases, with 12 bases between.

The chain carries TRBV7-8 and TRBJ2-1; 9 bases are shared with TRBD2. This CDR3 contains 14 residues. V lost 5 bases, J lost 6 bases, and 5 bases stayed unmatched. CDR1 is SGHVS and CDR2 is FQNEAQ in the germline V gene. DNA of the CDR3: TGTGCCAGCAGCGGTAGCGGGGGTTTCAATGAGCAGTTCTTC. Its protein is CASSGSGGFNEQFF.

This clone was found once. The CDR3 coding sequence is TGTGCCAGCAGCGATGACAGGTATCAAGCTTTCTTT. Encoded protein: CASSDDRYQAFF. The rearrangement uses TRBV5-4 and TRBJ1-1, with TRBD1 as a possible D gene (6 bases). The germline CDR1 and CDR2 sequences are SGHNT and YYREEE (reference sequence). CDR3 length equals 12 residues. Trimming stripped 4 bases from V and 9 bases from J, with 13 bases between.

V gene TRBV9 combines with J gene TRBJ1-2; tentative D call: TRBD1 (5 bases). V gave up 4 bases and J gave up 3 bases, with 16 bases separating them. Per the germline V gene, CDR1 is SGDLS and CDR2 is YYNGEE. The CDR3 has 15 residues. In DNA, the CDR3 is TGTGCCAGCAGCCCCAGACAGATGCCCGACTATGGCTACACCTTC. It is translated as CASSPRQMPDYGYTF. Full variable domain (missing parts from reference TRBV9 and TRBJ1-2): DSGVTQTPKHLITATGQRVTLRCSPRSGDLSVYWYQQSLDQGLQFLIQYYNGEERAKGNILERFSAQQFPDLHSELNLSSLELGDSALYFCASSPRQMPDYGYTFGSGTRLTVV.

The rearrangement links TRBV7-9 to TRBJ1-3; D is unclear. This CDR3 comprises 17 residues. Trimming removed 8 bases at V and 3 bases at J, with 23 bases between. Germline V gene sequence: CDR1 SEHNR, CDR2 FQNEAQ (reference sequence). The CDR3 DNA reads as TGTGCCAGCCGTCCCGGAGGCGGGATTAAGGGTGGAAACACCATATATTTT. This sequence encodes CASRPGGGIKGGNTIYF. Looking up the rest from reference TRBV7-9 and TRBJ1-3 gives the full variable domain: DTGVSQNPRHKITKRGQNVTFRCDPISEHNRLYWYRQTLGQGPEFLTYFQNEAQLEKSRLLSDRFSAERPKGSFSTLEIQRTEQGDSAMYLCASRPGGGIKGGNTIYFGEGSWLTVV.

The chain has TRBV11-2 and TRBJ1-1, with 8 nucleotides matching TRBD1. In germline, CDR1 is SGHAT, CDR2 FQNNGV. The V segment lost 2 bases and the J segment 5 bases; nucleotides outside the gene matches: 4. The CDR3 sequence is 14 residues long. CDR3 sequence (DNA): TGTGCCAGCAGCTTACAGGGGGCAGGAACTGAAGCTTTCTTT. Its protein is CASSLQGAGTEAFF.

The CDR3 region has the DNA TGTGCCGACCGAGGCACTCAAATCCCACGACCGTTCTTC. Encoded protein: CADRGTQIPRPFF. The J gene is TRBJ2-1, the V gene TRBV2; no definite D call. Between the trimmed V and J ends, which lost 11 bases and 15 bases, there was a span of 26 bases. Germline CDR1 SNHLY, CDR2 FYNNEI. The CDR3 length is 13 residues.

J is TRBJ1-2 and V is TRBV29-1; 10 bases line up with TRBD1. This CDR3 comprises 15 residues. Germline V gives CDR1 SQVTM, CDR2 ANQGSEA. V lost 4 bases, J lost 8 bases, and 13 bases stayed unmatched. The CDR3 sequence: CSVVYRDRGPYGYTF. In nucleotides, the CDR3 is TGCAGCGTTGTATACCGGGACAGGGGCCCTTACGGCTACACCTTC. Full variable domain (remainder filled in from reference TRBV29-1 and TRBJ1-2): SAVISQKPSRDICQRGTSLTIQCQVDSQVTMMFWYRQQPGQSLTLIATANQGSEATYESGFVIDKFPISRPNLTFSTLTVSNMSPEDSSIYLCSVVYRDRGPYGYTFGSGTRLTVV.

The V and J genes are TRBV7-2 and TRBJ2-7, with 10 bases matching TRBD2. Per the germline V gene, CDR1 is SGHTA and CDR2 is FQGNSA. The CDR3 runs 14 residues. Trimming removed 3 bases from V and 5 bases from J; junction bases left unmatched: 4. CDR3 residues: CASSFLAGGNEQYF. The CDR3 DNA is TGTGCCAGCAGCTTTTTAGCGGGGGGTAACGAGCAGTACTTC. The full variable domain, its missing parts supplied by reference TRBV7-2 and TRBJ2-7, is GAGVSQSPSNKVTEKGKDVELRCDPISGHTALYWYRQSLGQGLEFLIYFQGNSAPDKSGLPSDRFSAERTGGSVSTLTIQRTQQEDSAVYLCASSFLAGGNEQYFGPGTRLTVT.

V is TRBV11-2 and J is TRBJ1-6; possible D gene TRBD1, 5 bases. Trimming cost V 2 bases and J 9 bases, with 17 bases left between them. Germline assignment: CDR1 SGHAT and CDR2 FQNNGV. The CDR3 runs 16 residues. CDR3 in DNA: TGTGCCAGCAGCTTATCCCCGACCAGGGTCAGTTCACCCCTCCACTTT. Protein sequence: CASSLSPTRVSSPLHF.

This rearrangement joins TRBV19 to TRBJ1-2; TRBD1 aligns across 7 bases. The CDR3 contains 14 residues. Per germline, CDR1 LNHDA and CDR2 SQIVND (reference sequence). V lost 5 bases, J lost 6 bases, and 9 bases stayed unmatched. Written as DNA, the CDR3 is TGTGCCAGTAGTCCCGGGACAGCGCGGCATGGCTACACCTTC. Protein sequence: CASSPGTARHGYTF.

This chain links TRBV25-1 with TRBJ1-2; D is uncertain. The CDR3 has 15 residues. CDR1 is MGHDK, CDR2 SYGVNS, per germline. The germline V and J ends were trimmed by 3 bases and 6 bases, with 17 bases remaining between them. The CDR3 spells CASSDPGSTRDGYTF. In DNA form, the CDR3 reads TGTGCCAGCAGTGACCCGGGGTCCACACGGGATGGCTACACCTTC.